This T cell receptor (beta chain) was found in a study of human T cells and chemical hapten exposure. This sample's time point: patch test 2, 6 weeks after DPC sensitization. Treatment given: therapeutic diphenylcyclopropenone sensitization with weekly scalp DPC. Sample donors consisted of patients with alopecia, aged 18 to 70 years, who were suitable for DPC. Study-wide results and caveats: Given that the donors had alopecia, their immune response may differ from that seen in healthy people.

This clonotype was seen at least ten times. What it recognizes is unknown. The ends were cut back, 6 bases at V and 5 bases at J, with 8 bases in the middle. There are 11 residues in the CDR3. The germline V gene encodes CDR1 MNHEY and CDR2 SVGEGT. TCRdb reprocessed the RACE reads via MiXCR and lists one record per CDR3 protein. Of roughly 96,000 distinct CDR3 sequences listed, around 9.3% were seen once; the top ten hold about 2%. Material: whole blood, obtained in connection with sensitization to the hapten diphenylcyclopropenone (DPC). The receptor comes from a woman in her 40s with alopecia areata. Some clones in this sample may be carry-over from other donors' samples. The V gene is TRBV6-2 or TRBV6-3, the J gene TRBJ2-7; D ambiguous. This CDR3 is CASSRTNEQYF. The CDR3 DNA is TGTGCCAGCAGCCGGACGAACGAGCAGTACTTC.